These 2 T cell receptor beta chains share one sample of origin, sequenced in a study of response to subunit inactivated influenza vaccine. From the RT-PCR reads, TCRdb called clonotypes with MiXCR, one entry per CDR3 protein. The table lists about 570,000 distinct CDR3 sequences, 10% to 12% of them singletons. Separately, the same data were catalogued under a study of T cells expressing NK-cell markers. That publication notes: A 5'RACE template switching approach incorporating UMIs was used to make TCR beta cDNA.

The sequenced sample was PBMCs from blood, obtained on the day of vaccination. The receptors originated from a man aged 50 or older who received an inactivated influenza vaccine.

The chain combines TRBV7-3 with TRBJ2-6; 11 bases align to TRBD2. V lost 0 bases to trimming and J lost 3 bases; unmatched junction nucleotides: 4. This CDR3 region has 18 residues. Germline V gives CDR1 SGHTA, CDR2 FQGTGA. The CDR3 loop is CASSLTSGRAYGANVLTF. Written as DNA, the CDR3 is TGTGCCAGCAGCTTAACTAGCGGGAGGGCCTATGGGGCCAACGTCCTGACTTTC.

This clonotype was picked up a small number of times. The chain combines TRBV20-1 with TRBJ2-7; possibly TRBD2 for D (6 bases). CDR3 length: 11 residues. V lost 6 bases, J lost 3 bases, and 9 bases lay in between. From germline, CDR1 is DFQATT and CDR2 SNEGSKA (reference sequence). CDR3 in amino acids: CSAKDYYEQYF. The CDR3 region has the DNA TGCAGTGCGAAGGACTACTACGAGCAGTACTTC.